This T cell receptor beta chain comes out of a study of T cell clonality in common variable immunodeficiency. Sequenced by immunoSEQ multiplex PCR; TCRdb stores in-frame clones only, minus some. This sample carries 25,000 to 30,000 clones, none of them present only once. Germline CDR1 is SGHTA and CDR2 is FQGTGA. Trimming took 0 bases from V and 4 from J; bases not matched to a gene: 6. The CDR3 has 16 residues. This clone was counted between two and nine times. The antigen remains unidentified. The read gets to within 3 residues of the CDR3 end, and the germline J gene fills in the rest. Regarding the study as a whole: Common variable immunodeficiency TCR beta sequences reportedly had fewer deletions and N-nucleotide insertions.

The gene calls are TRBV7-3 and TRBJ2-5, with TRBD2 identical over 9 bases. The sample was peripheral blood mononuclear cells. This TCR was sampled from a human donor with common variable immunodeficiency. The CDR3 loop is CASSLTGGGAGETQYF. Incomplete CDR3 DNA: TGTGCCAGCAGCTTAACAGGCGGGGGGGCTGGAGAGACC.